A selection of T cell receptor beta chains follows, all from one sample in a study of PD-L1 blockade in urothelial cancer. Sequenced by immunoSEQ multiplex PCR; TCRdb stores in-frame clones only, minus some. This table has tens of thousands of clones, around 90% appearing once. Sequencing was performed on PBMCs, taken around atezolizumab (anti-PD-L1) treatment. These receptors were taken from a man in his sixties with urothelial cancer. The CDR3 runs from the conserved cysteine through the conserved F or W. Fields, in order: J gene, V gene, D gene, clone size, CDR3 DNA, CDR3 protein. D genes are given only for firm matches. The listing skips clone size in some rows; elsewhere it reads once, few, many or a size class.

>TRBJ2-5|TRBV7-3|TRBD1|-
TGTGCCAGCAGCTTAAACCCGACAGGGCGGGAGACCCAGTACTTC
CASSLNPTGRETQYF
>TRBJ2-3|TRBV7-9|-|once
TGTGCCAGCAGCTTAGAACTGACAGATACGCAGTATTTT
CASSLELTDTQYF
>TRBJ2-5|TRBV5-1|TRBD2|-
TGCGCCAGCAGCTTGTACGGGACTAGCGGGGGGGAGACCCAGTACTTC
CASSLYGTSGGETQYF
>TRBJ2-7|TRBV2|-|-
TGTGCCAGCAGGAAGGGACTGCGGACCTACGAGCAGTACTTC
CASRKGLRTYEQYF
>TRBJ1-2|TRBV6-5|TRBD1|-
TGTGCCAGCACCGACCCGTTCCAGGGGGCGGAGGGCTACACCTTC
CASTDPFQGAEGYTF
>TRBJ1-6|TRBV18|TRBD1|-
TGTGCCAGCTCTCCCGGGACAGGGGGAGGGAATTCACCCCTCCACTTT
CASSPGTGGGNSPLHF
>TRBJ1-5|TRBV29-1|-|-
TGCAGCGTTCTTAGCCGGGTCGGTCAGCCCCAGCATTTT
CSVLSRVGQPQHF
>TRBJ2-3|TRBV7-2|TRBD2|few
TGTGCCAGCAGCCTTCGGTTAGCGGGTGATACGCAGTATTTT
CASSLRLAGDTQYF
>TRBJ2-2|TRBV7-2|-|-
TGTGCCAGCAGCTTAGCGGAGGCGGGCACCGGGGAGCTGTTTTTT
CASSLAEAGTGELFF
>TRBJ2-7|TRBV5-6|TRBD2|-
TGTGCCAGCAGCTTGCTTTCTAGCGGCTCCTACGAGCAGTACTTC
CASSLLSSGSYEQYF
>TRBJ2-7|TRBV2|-|-
TGTGCCAGCAGTGATCGGACACACGACGAGCAGTACTTC
CASSDRTHDEQYF
>TRBJ2-1|TRBV7-2|-|-
TGTGCCAGCAGCTTATCGGGGGGCCCCTACAATGAGCAGTTCTTC
CASSLSGGPYNEQFF
>TRBJ2-3|TRBV5-1|-|-
TGCGCCAGCAGCTTGGACGGGAGTGCTGGGGATACGCAGTATTTT
CASSLDGSAGDTQYF
>TRBJ2-1|TRBV7-9|TRBD2|-
TGTGCCAGCAGCTTCACGGGGGGTCCCTACAATGAGCAGTTCTTC
CASSFTGGPYNEQFF
>TRBJ2-1|TRBV2|-|few
TGTGCCAGCGGCGGGAATGAGCAGTTCTTC
CASGGNEQFF
>TRBJ1-3|TRBV5-4|-|-
TGTGCCAGCAGCTTGGGAAGGGGCACTGGAAACACCATATATTTT
CASSLGRGTGNTIYF
>TRBJ2-6|TRBV5-1|-|once
TGCGCCAGCAGTCGGGACTCCAGCTCTGGGGCCAACGTCCTGACTTTC
CASSRDSSSGANVLTF
>TRBJ2-3|TRBV11-2|TRBD2|-
TGTGCCAGCAGCCCATGGACTAGCGGGGATACTAGCACAGATACGCAGTATTTT
CASSPWTSGDTSTDTQYF
>TRBJ2-3|TRBV5-1|-|-
TGCGCCAGCAGGCTCCAGGGTCGGGATACGCAGTATTTT
CASRLQGRDTQYF
>TRBJ2-3|TRBV5-1|-|-
TGCGCCAGCAGCTTGGCAGGTGAACGCGCAGATACGCAGTATTTT
CASSLAGERADTQYF
>TRBJ1-2|TRBV27|-|-
TGTGCCAGCAGTCCCGTTGCGGGCTATGGCTACACCTTC
CASSPVAGYGYTF